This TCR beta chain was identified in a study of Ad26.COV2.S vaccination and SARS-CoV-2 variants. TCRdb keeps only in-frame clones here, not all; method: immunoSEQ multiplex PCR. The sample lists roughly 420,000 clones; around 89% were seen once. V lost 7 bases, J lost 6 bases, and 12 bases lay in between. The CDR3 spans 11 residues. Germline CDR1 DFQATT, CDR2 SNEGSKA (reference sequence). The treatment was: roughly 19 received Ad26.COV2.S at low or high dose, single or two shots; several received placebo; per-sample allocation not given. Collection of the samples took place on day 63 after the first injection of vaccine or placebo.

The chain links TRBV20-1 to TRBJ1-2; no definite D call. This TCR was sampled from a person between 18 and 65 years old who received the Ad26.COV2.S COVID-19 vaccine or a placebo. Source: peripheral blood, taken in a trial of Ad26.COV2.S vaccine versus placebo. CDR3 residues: CSGRSPDGYTF. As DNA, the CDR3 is TGCAGTGGAAGGAGCCCCGATGGCTACACCTTC.